A single sample is the source of the 11 T cell receptor beta chains below, sequenced in a study of response to subunit inactivated influenza vaccine. MiXCR, run by TCRdb on the RT-PCR reads, gives a single entry per CDR3 protein. The repertoire holds roughly 700,000 distinct CDR3 sequences, with approximately 14% as singletons. The sequencing used PBMCs from blood, collected about 12 days after vaccination. These TCRs come from a man aged 50 to 59 who received an inactivated influenza vaccine.

This clonotype was seen a handful of times. The chain uses TRBV12-3 or TRBV12-4 and TRBJ2-3, with 8 bases aligning to TRBD2. V shed 6 bases, J shed 2 bases, and the junction held 7 bases outside the gene matches. The CDR3 spans 15 residues. The DNA of the CDR3 is TGTGCCAGCAGCCCGCAGCGGGGGTTCACAGATACGCAGTATTTT. The encoded protein is CASSPQRGFTDTQYF.

In its sample, this clonotype was seen a few times. The V gene is TRBV27, the J gene TRBJ2-5, with 9 bases aligning to TRBD2. CDR3 size: 16 residues. V shed 5 bases and J 1 base; nucleotides not matched to a gene: 8. Germline V lookup: CDR1 MNHEY, CDR2 SMNVEV (reference sequence). Here the CDR3 reads CASSSGRLQFQETQYF. CDR3 bases: TGTGCCAGCAGTAGCGGGAGGCTCCAATTCCAAGAGACCCAGTACTTC.

In its sample, this clonotype was seen a few times. This chain links TRBV20-1 with TRBJ2-7; possibly TRBD1 or TRBD2 for D (6 bases each). CDR1 and CDR2 (germline): DFQATT, SNEGSKA (reference sequence). V lost 0 bases and J 2 bases, leaving 14 bases between the germline ends. The CDR3 runs 15 residues. DNA of the CDR3: TGCAGTGCTAGAGACCCGGGGGCGGCTACCTACGAGCAGTACTTC. This gives the protein CSARDPGAATYEQYF.

The chain has TRBV20-1 and TRBJ2-1, with 10 bases identical to TRBD2. The CDR3 has 16 residues. The V gene's germline CDR1 is DFQATT and CDR2 SNEGSKA (reference sequence). Trimming at V came to 1 base and at J to 7 bases, leaving 10 bases not matched to a gene. CDR3 protein: CSARAGFASGGNEQFF. CDR3 nucleotides: TGCAGTGCTAGAGCCGGGTTTGCTAGCGGGGGAAATGAGCAGTTCTTC.

This clonotype occurred a few times. The J gene is TRBJ1-2, the V gene TRBV12-3 or TRBV12-4; TRBD1 matches 10 bases. After removal of 1 base from V and 6 bases from J, the junction contained 5 bases not matched to a gene. There are 15 residues in the CDR3. The DNA for the CDR3 is TGTGCCAGCAGTTTAGGACAGGGGGCTCGCGATGGCTACACCTTC. Encoded protein: CASSLGQGARDGYTF.

In its sample, this clonotype was seen once. DNA of the CDR3: TGTGCCAGCAGACCGACTAGCGGGAGTTCCCGGGGGGAGCTGTTTTTT. Its protein is CASRPTSGSSRGELFF. The genes are TRBV6-1 and TRBJ2-2; 12 bases map to TRBD2. Germline V gene data show CDR1 as MNHNS and CDR2 as SASEGT. J lost 8 bases, V lost 6 bases, and 10 bases had no gene match. This CDR3 comprises 16 residues.

The rearrangement links TRBV3-1 to TRBJ2-3, with TRBD2 matching 13 bases. Germline CDR1 reads LGHDT; CDR2 reads YNNKEL (reference sequence). Trimming at V came to 6 bases and at J to 4 bases, leaving 4 bases not matched to a gene. CDR3 length equals 15 residues. The CDR3 DNA reads as TGTGCCAGCAGACAACTAGCGGGGGGGCCAGATACGCAGTATTTT. Residues: CASRQLAGGPDTQYF.

The CDR3 loop is CASNHPAGGNTDTQYF. DNA for the CDR3: TGTGCCAGCAACCACCCAGCGGGGGGCAACACAGATACGCAGTATTTT. The chain is built from TRBV9 and TRBJ2-3, with TRBD2 matching 9 bases. The V gene end was trimmed by 6 bases and the J gene end by 2 bases; junction bases not matched to a gene: 10. From germline, CDR1 is SGDLS and CDR2 YYNGEE. This CDR3 is 16 amino acids long. The variable domain in full, with the rest retrieved from reference TRBV9 and TRBJ2-3, is DSGVTQTPKHLITATGQRVTLRCSPRSGDLSVYWYQQSLDQGLQFLIQYYNGEERAKGNILERFSAQQFPDLHSELNLSSLELGDSALYFCASNHPAGGNTDTQYFGPGTRLTVL.

This clonotype was counted a few times. The chain employs TRBV28 and TRBJ2-7; no clear D gene. This CDR3 has 14 residues. With 3 bases removed from V and 6 bases from J, the gap between germline ends came to 15 bases. CDR1 is MDHEN, CDR2 SYDVKM, per germline. CDR3 DNA sequence: TGTGCCAGCAGTTTTAACTACCTTACCTCCGAGCAGTACTTC. Amino acid sequence: CASSFNYLTSEQYF.

The chain uses TRBV12-5 and TRBJ2-2; D unclear. V dropped 1 base and J dropped 1 base, with 10 bases sitting between them. The CDR3 is 16 amino acids. CDR1 and CDR2 (germline): LGHNT, FRNRAP. The CDR3 DNA sequence: TGTGCTAGTGGTTTGGCGCGATCTAGGAACACCGGGGAGCTGTTTTTT. It is translated as CASGLARSRNTGELFF.

The rearrangement joins TRBV4-3 to TRBJ1-2; TRBD1 might be the D (5 bases). The CDR3 contains 15 residues. The ends were cut back, 0 bases at V and 3 bases at J, with 11 bases in the middle. Looked up from germline, CDR1 is LGHNA and CDR2 is YSLEER. The CDR3 nucleotides are TGCGCCAGCAGCCAAGATCTGAACAGGCACTATGGCTACACCTTC. Amino acids: CASSQDLNRHYGYTF.